The 31 T cell receptor beta chains in this list originate from one sample, sequenced in a study of graft-versus-host responses after intestinal transplantation. Using immunoSEQ multiplex PCR, the repertoire was profiled, and TCRdb retains in-frame clones only, with some absent. The table has some 40,000 clones, around nine tenths seen once. Sequenced material: PBMCs, taken 524 days after transplant. The source is a human patient who received an intestinal transplant, so some T cells may come from the graft donor.

Worth noting for this clone: The germline gene is not matched at one end of the junction; a read error may be the cause. V gene TRBV7-7 combines with J gene TRBJ2-3; a possible D gene is TRBD2 (5 bases). Germline V gene sequence: CDR1 SSHAT, CDR2 FNYEAQ (reference sequence). CDR3 size: 13 residues. CDR3 in amino acids: CASSLASTDTQYF. The CDR3 bases are TGTGCTAGCAGCTTAGCGAGCACAGATACGCAGTATTTT.

The chain links TRBV5-8 to TRBJ2-3, with 8 nucleotides matching TRBD2. Looked up from germline, CDR1 is SGHTS and CDR2 is YDEGEE. V dropped 3 bases and J dropped 1; count of bases not matched to a gene: 1. The CDR3 spans 14 residues. The CDR3 here is CASSSGRGTDTQYF. For the CDR3, the DNA is TGTGCCAGCAGCTCCGGGAGGGGCACAGATACGCAGTATTTT.

This clone was counted once. The rearrangement uses TRBV11-3 and TRBJ2-3, with D perhaps matching TRBD1 (5 bases). This CDR3 has 15 amino acids. Germline V lookup: CDR1 SGHNT, CDR2 YENEEA. V was pared by 2 bases and J by 0 bases, with 9 bases between. The CDR3: CASSLSGYSTDTQYF. The CDR3 nucleotides are TGTGCCAGCAGCTTATCAGGGTACAGCACAGATACGCAGTATTTT. Together with reference TRBV11-3 and TRBJ2-3, the CDR3 gives the full variable domain: EAGVVQSPRYKIIEKKQPVAFWCNPISGHNTLYWYLQNLGQGPELLIRYENEEAVDDSQLPKDRFSAERLKGVDSTLKIQPAELGDSAVYLCASSLSGYSTDTQYFGPGTRLTVL.

The chain employs TRBV6-5 and TRBJ1-2; 10 positions agree with TRBD1. CDR1 MNHEY and CDR2 SVGAGI come from the germline V gene. CDR3 length: 14 residues. V lost 2 bases and J lost 6; bases outside the gene matches: 3. CDR3 amino acids: CASSYVDRGDGYTF. The CDR3 region has the DNA TGTGCCAGCAGTTACGTGGACAGGGGGGATGGCTACACCTTC.

This rearrangement joins TRBV28 to TRBJ2-3; possible D gene TRBD2, 6 bases. The V gene's germline CDR1 is MDHEN and CDR2 SYDVKM. The V end was cut by 2 bases, the J end by 13 bases, with 16 bases between. The CDR3 loop spans 13 amino acids. CDR3 region: CASSLPTRDWEYF. CDR3 bases: TGTGCCAGCAGTTTACCCACAAGGGACTGGGAGTATTTT.

The chain carries TRBV4-1 and TRBJ1-1, with D possibly TRBD1 on 6 matching bases. This CDR3 is built from 15 residues. Germline CDR1 is MGHRA and CDR2 is YSYEKL. V lost 1 base, J lost 4 bases, and 13 bases lay in between. The CDR3 protein is CASSQVWGAGTEAFF. In DNA form, the CDR3 reads TGCGCCAGCAGCCAAGTTTGGGGGGCGGGCACTGAAGCTTTCTTT.

V usage is TRBV28 and J usage is TRBJ2-7, with D unresolved. Germline V gene data show CDR1 as MDHEN and CDR2 as SYDVKM. The length of the CDR3 is 14 residues. Trimming took 2 bases from V and 2 from J, leaving 10 bases between them. The DNA for the CDR3 is TGTGCCAGCAGTTTAGGGCAGCCGCCCTACGAGCAGTACTTC. The encoded protein is CASSLGQPPYEQYF. Variable domain in full (rest from reference TRBV28 and TRBJ2-7): DVKVTQSSRYLVKRTGEKVFLECVQDMDHENMFWYRQDPGLGLRLIYFSYDVKMKEKGDIPEGYSVSREKKERFSLILESASTNQTSMYLCASSLGQPPYEQYFGPGTRLTVT.

This chain uses TRBV5-6 with TRBJ1-4; the D gene is possibly TRBD1 (5 bases). Germline values: CDR1 SGHDT, CDR2 YYEEEE. The V end lost 4 bases, the J end lost 5 bases, and 15 bases lay between the germline ends. This CDR3 has 15 residues. The CDR3 nucleotides are TGTGCCAGCAGCCGGGACCCCCCACGGAATGAAAAACTGTTTTTT. It specifies CASSRDPPRNEKLFF.

The chain uses TRBV19 and TRBJ2-2; D is unresolved. Germline assignment: CDR1 LNHDA and CDR2 SQIVND (reference sequence). The length of the CDR3 is 14 residues. V shed 3 bases and J shed 5 bases, with 10 bases lying between them. The CDR3 sequence is CASSILGRTGELFF. As DNA, the CDR3 is TGTGCCAGTAGTATCTTGGGTCGGACCGGGGAGCTGTTTTTT.

This chain links TRBV19 with TRBJ2-2; the match to TRBD1 covers 12 bases. The germline V gene encodes CDR1 LNHDA and CDR2 SQIVND (reference sequence). V trimming: 9 bases; J trimming: 6 bases; junction bases outside the gene matches: 5. The CDR3 totals 14 residues. The CDR3 region has the DNA TGTGCCAGCCGGGGACAGGGGGCGTCCGGGGAGCTGTTTTTT. Its protein is CASRGQGASGELFF.

This chain connects TRBV5-8 to TRBJ2-7; 10 nucleotides align to TRBD1. The CDR3 has 17 residues. Looked up from germline, CDR1 is SGHTS and CDR2 is YDEGEE. The V gene end was trimmed by 0 bases and the J gene end by 4 bases; junction bases not matched to a gene: 10. This CDR3 is CASSLVIGTGVIYEQYF. The CDR3 DNA reads TGTGCCAGCAGCTTGGTCATTGGGACAGGGGTGATATACGAGCAGTACTTC.

The V gene is TRBV6-6, the J gene TRBJ2-5, with a tentative D call TRBD2 (6 bases). The V end was cut by 2 bases, the J end by 7 bases, with 11 bases between. Germline V CDR1 and CDR2: MNHNY, SVGAGI (reference sequence). The CDR3 covers 13 residues. The CDR3 nucleotides are TGTGCCAGCAGTTACGGCGGGACCGGGACCCAGTACTTC. It translates to CASSYGGTGTQYF.

The rearrangement links TRBV7-2 to TRBJ1-2; a weak D match, TRBD1 (6 bases). Germline-derived CDR1 and CDR2 are SGHTA and FQGNSA. The CDR3 is 15 amino acids. V shed 5 bases and J shed 0 bases, with 13 bases lying between them. The CDR3 loop reads CASSRRQEANYGYTF. CDR3 in DNA: TGTGCCAGCAGCCGGAGACAGGAGGCTAACTATGGCTACACCTTC.

V is TRBV19 and J is TRBJ1-2, with no clear D. V lost 7 bases and J lost 4, with 13 bases in between. The CDR3 length is 13 residues. CDR1 and CDR2 from the germline V gene are LNHDA and SQIVND (reference sequence). The chain's CDR3 is CASTETLLYGYTF. The DNA of the CDR3 is TGTGCCAGTACTGAGACCCTCCTCTATGGCTACACCTTC.

The V gene is TRBV19, the J gene TRBJ1-1, with D possibly TRBD1 on 5 matching bases. The CDR3 spans 11 residues. Looked up from germline, CDR1 is LNHDA and CDR2 is SQIVND (reference sequence). V was shortened by 10 bases and J by 4 bases, with 10 bases between the two germline ends. The CDR3 protein is CATLGVTEAFF. DNA of the CDR3: TGTGCCACCCTAGGGGTCACTGAAGCTTTCTTT.

V is TRBV5-6 and J is TRBJ2-4, with D unclear. Deletions cut 4 bases from V and 2 bases from J, with 10 bases between. The CDR3 spans 14 residues. Germline V gene lookup returns CDR1 SGHDT and CDR2 YYEEEE. The CDR3: CASSPPKTKNIQYF. As DNA, the CDR3 is TGTGCCAGCAGCCCGCCCAAGACCAAAAACATTCAGTACTTC.

The V call is TRBV15, the J call TRBJ2-7; 12 nucleotides line up with TRBD2. In germline, CDR1 is LNHNV, CDR2 YYDKDF (reference sequence). The CDR3 runs 15 residues. V lost 1 base, J lost 7 bases, and 5 bases stayed unmatched. CDR3 loop: CATSRGLAGAREQYF. CDR3 DNA sequence: TGTGCCACCAGCAGAGGACTAGCGGGAGCGAGGGAGCAGTACTTC. Based on the CDR3 plus reference TRBV15 and TRBJ2-7, the full variable domain is DAMVIQNPRYQVTQFGKPVTLSCSQTLNHNVMYWYQQKSSQAPKLLFHYYDKDFNNEADTPDNFQSRRPNTSFCFLDIRSPGLGDTAMYLCATSRGLAGAREQYFGPGTRLTVT.

The rearrangement links TRBV19 to TRBJ1-1; D might be TRBD1 (5 bases). This CDR3 has 15 amino acids. Germline V CDR1 and CDR2: LNHDA, SQIVND (reference sequence). The germline V and J ends were trimmed by 3 bases and 0 bases, with 11 bases remaining between them. The CDR3 loop reads CASSMGGRVNTEAFF. CDR3 DNA: TGTGCCAGTAGTATGGGCGGCAGGGTGAACACTGAAGCTTTCTTT.

The chain links TRBV10-3 to TRBJ2-6; 9 positions match TRBD1. Trimming removed 6 bases from V and 1 base from J; junction bases left unmatched: 4. CDR3 length: 16 residues. Germline CDR1 is ENHRY and CDR2 is SYGVKD. CDR3 DNA: TGTGCCATCAGCCCCGGGACAGGGTCTGGGGCCAACGTCCTGACTTTC. It translates to CAISPGTGSGANVLTF.

This clone was recorded once. The CDR3 sequence is CASSLGDYNEQFF. For the CDR3, the DNA is TGTGCCAGTAGCCTGGGGGACTACAATGAGCAGTTCTTC. The chain has TRBV19 and TRBJ2-1; the D call may be TRBD1 or TRBD2 (5 bases each). V lost 6 bases and J lost 3, with 9 bases in between. CDR3 size: 13 residues. Germline lookup yields CDR1 LNHDA and CDR2 SQIVND (reference sequence).

This chain uses TRBV6-1 with TRBJ2-4, with TRBD2 as a possible D gene (5 bases). Germline CDR1 and CDR2: MNHNS and SASEGT. The ends were cut back, 4 bases at V and 0 bases at J, with 22 bases in the middle. CDR3 length equals 19 residues. The chain's CDR3 is CASSVSPSRAKLAKNIQYF. The DNA for the CDR3 is TGTGCCAGCAGTGTAAGTCCTAGCCGGGCGAAACTAGCCAAAAACATTCAGTACTTC.

This clone was seen only once. The chain employs TRBV11-3 and TRBJ2-1; possibly TRBD2 for D (5 bases). Germline V lookup: CDR1 SGHNT, CDR2 YENEEA. This CDR3 spans 16 amino acids. Trimming removed 5 bases at V and 0 bases at J, with 14 bases between. Written as DNA, the CDR3 is TGTGCCAGCAGCGACGTTAGCGAAAACTCCTACAATGAGCAGTTCTTC. This codes for CASSDVSENSYNEQFF. The full variable domain, completed using reference TRBV11-3 and TRBJ2-1, is EAGVVQSPRYKIIEKKQPVAFWCNPISGHNTLYWYLQNLGQGPELLIRYENEEAVDDSQLPKDRFSAERLKGVDSTLKIQPAELGDSAVYLCASSDVSENSYNEQFFGPGTRLTVL.

The V and J genes are TRBV29-1 and TRBJ1-1; a weak D match, TRBD1 (5 bases). Germline values: CDR1 SQVTM, CDR2 ANQGSEA. This CDR3 is 16 amino acids long. V was cut by 4 bases and J by 0 bases, with 18 bases left in between. Written as DNA, the CDR3 is TGCAGCGTTGTGCGGGACTTCGGTTTCATGAACACTGAAGCTTTCTTT. The encoded protein is CSVVRDFGFMNTEAFF.

The chain employs TRBV9 and TRBJ2-7, with D possibly TRBD2 on 5 matching bases. CDR3 size: 13 residues. Germline CDR1 reads SGDLS; CDR2 reads YYNGEE. V was shortened by 3 bases and J by 3 bases, with 10 bases between the two germline ends. DNA of the CDR3: TGTGCCAGCAGCGATGGACGGGACTACGAGCAGTACTTC. Protein sequence: CASSDGRDYEQYF.

The chain has TRBV5-8 and TRBJ2-5; 14 nucleotides align to TRBD2. Trimming cost V 5 bases and J 5 bases; bases outside gene matches: 5. The V gene's germline CDR1 is SGHTS and CDR2 YDEGEE. The CDR3 has 15 residues. The CDR3 reads CASRGLAGGWETQYF. CDR3 bases: TGTGCCAGCAGAGGACTAGCGGGAGGTTGGGAGACCCAGTACTTC.

The chain is built from TRBV9 and TRBJ1-3; D not certain. V lost 1 base and J lost 0, with 17 bases in between. The CDR3 covers 18 residues. Germline CDR1 reads SGDLS; CDR2 reads YYNGEE. The CDR3 sequence: CASSVTHIHPGSGNTIYF. Here the CDR3 DNA reads TGTGCCAGCAGCGTAACCCATATTCACCCCGGCTCTGGAAACACCATATATTTT.

The V call is TRBV14, the J call TRBJ2-5, with TRBD1 identical over 7 bases. This CDR3 is built from 16 residues. Germline-derived CDR1 and CDR2 are SGHDN and FVKESK. Germline trimming cut 3 bases from V and 4 bases from J; bases unmatched to any gene: 11. The CDR3 coding sequence is TGTGCCAGCAGCCACAAAAACAGGGGATTTGGAGAGACCCAGTACTTC. Translated: CASSHKNRGFGETQYF.

This chain links TRBV6-6 with TRBJ1-1; D ambiguous. Germline lookup yields CDR1 MNHNY and CDR2 SVGAGI (reference sequence). V lost 5 bases and J 5 bases, leaving 9 bases between the germline ends. CDR3 size: 12 residues. The CDR3: CASSPIGTEAFF. CDR3 sequence (DNA): TGTGCCAGCAGTCCTATCGGGACTGAAGCTTTCTTT.

The J gene is TRBJ2-5, the V gene TRBV21-1; no DNA check was done on the table's D call, TRBD2. TRBV21-1 is a pseudogene segment. This CDR3 spans 17 amino acids. The chain's CDR3 is CADLKGVAGAVGETQYF. CDR3 coding DNA: TGTGCCGACCTCAAGGGGGTAGCGGGAGCGGTAGGTGAGACCCAGTACTTC.

V gene TRBV11-2 combines with J gene TRBJ2-5; TRBD2 might be the D (6 bases). CDR1 is SGHAT, CDR2 FQNNGV, per germline. The CDR3 totals 14 residues. Trimming left V 2 bases short and J 1 base short, with 8 bases between. In DNA, the CDR3 is TGTGCCAGCAGCTTAACTAGCTTCCAAGAGACCCAGTACTTC. As protein: CASSLTSFQETQYF.

This chain uses TRBV27 with TRBJ2-7; 10 bases are a match to TRBD2. Losses at the gene ends were 6 bases for V and 3 bases for J; bases not matched to a gene: 8. This CDR3 is built from 15 residues. Germline values: CDR1 MNHEY, CDR2 SMNVEV (reference sequence). The CDR3 spells CASRIAGGLGYEQYF. The CDR3 DNA is TGTGCCAGCAGGATAGCGGGAGGTCTAGGCTACGAGCAGTACTTC.